This is a list of T cell receptor beta chains from one sample in a study of cytomegalovirus exposure and HLA in healthy donors. Clones were sequenced by immunoSEQ multiplex PCR, and TCRdb holds only the in-frame ones, with some missing. The sample holds 150,000 to 200,000 clones; more than 75% are singletons and the top ten take around 6.7%. The sequenced material came from PBMCs. The receptors originated from a man aged 18 to 35 in good health and CMV-seropositive. The CDR3 runs from the conserved cysteine through the conserved F or W. Fields, in order: clone size, V gene, D gene, J gene, CDR3 DNA, CDR3 protein. The D gene is left open where the match is weak. The size of a clone is reported for some rows only, either as once, few or many, or as a class for expanded clones.

>NA|TRBV5-1|TRBD1|TRBJ2-1
TGCGCCAGCAGCCCCCCGCGGACAGGGGACAATGAGCAGTTCTTC
CASSPPRTGDNEQFF
>NA|TRBV29-1|NA|TRBJ2-1
TGCAGCGTTGAGAAGGGGTCAGGCGCGAATGAGCAGTTCTTC
CSVEKGSGANEQFF
>NA|TRBV14|NA|TRBJ2-1
TGTGCCAGCAGCCAAGATCGTCTTGGGACAGAGCAGTTCTTC
CASSQDRLGTEQFF
>NA|TRBV28|TRBD1|TRBJ1-1
TGTGCCAGCAGTACAGGGGGCCCCTACACTGAAGCTTTCTTT
CASSTGGPYTEAFF
>NA|TRBV20-1|TRBD2|TRBJ2-7
TGCAGTGTCTCGGGAGGCTACGAGCAGTACTTC
CSVSGGYEQYF
>NA|TRBV5-4|NA|TRBJ2-3
TGTGCCAGCAGCTTGGCCGACTGGGATACGCAGTATTTT
CASSLADWDTQYF
>NA|TRBV6-5|TRBD1|TRBJ2-2
TGTGCCAGCAGTTACGGGACAGGGGACCCCGGGGAGCTGTTTTTT
CASSYGTGDPGELFF
>NA|TRBV27|TRBD1|TRBJ2-5
TGTGCCAGCAGAAACCGGGACAGGGCTAAAGAGACCCAGTACTTC
CASRNRDRAKETQYF
>NA|TRBV29-1|NA|TRBJ2-1
TGCAGCGTTCAAGACCCGGTTGACAATGAGCAGTTCTTC
CSVQDPVDNEQFF
>NA|TRBV29-1|NA|TRBJ1-4
TGCAGCGCGGGTTTTAGCCTTGGGGAAAAACTGTTTTTT
CSAGFSLGEKLFF
>NA|TRBV25-1|NA|TRBJ2-7
TGTGCCAGCAGCGGGAGTCACGAGCAGTACTTC
CASSGSHEQYF
>NA|TRBV9|NA|TRBJ1-2
TGTGCCAGCAGCGTAGGTTTCGGACAGAGGTTAAACGGGTATGGCTACACCTTC
CASSVGFGQRLNGYGYTF
>NA|TRBV27|TRBD2|TRBJ2-3
TGTGCCAGCAGGGAGAGGCGGGAGAAGGATACGCAGTATTTT
CASRERREKDTQYF
>few|TRBV6-1|NA|TRBJ1-2
TGTGCCAGCAGTGCGCCCGCCGTCGGTGGCTACACCTTC
CASSAPAVGGYTF
>NA|TRBV7-2|TRBD2|TRBJ2-4
TGTGCCAGCAGCCTTACTAGCGGAGCCAAAAACATTCAGTACTTC
CASSLTSGAKNIQYF
>once|TRBV7-9|TRBD2|TRBJ2-3
TGTGCCAGCAGCCGGGAGGGCCCAGATACGCAGTATTTT
CASSREGPDTQYF
>NA|TRBV19|NA|TRBJ1-5
TGTGCCAGTAGTATAGAGGCAGGCCCTAGGGGTCAGCCCCAGCATTTT
CASSIEAGPRGQPQHF
>NA|TRBV29-1|NA|TRBJ2-7
TGCAGCGTTGAATCGACAGGATCCTCCTACGAGCAGTACTTC
CSVESTGSSYEQYF
>NA|TRBV11-2|NA|TRBJ2-1
TGTGCCAGCAGCTTAAGGCGAAAAGCGGAGTCTTACAATGAGCAGTTCTTC
CASSLRRKAESYNEQFF
>NA|TRBV15|NA|TRBJ2-1
TGTGCCACCAGCCTGGTCAGGGCCTACAATGAGCAGTTCTTC
CATSLVRAYNEQFF
>NA|TRBV25-1|TRBD1|TRBJ1-5
TGTGCCAGCAGGGACAGGGGAGAAAACCAGCCCCAGCATTTT
CASRDRGENQPQHF
>NA|TRBV27|TRBD2|TRBJ2-7
TGTGCCAGCAGTCCGAAACTTAGCGGGAGGGGGGGTACCTACGAGCAGTACTTC
CASSPKLSGRGGTYEQYF
>NA|TRBV27|NA|TRBJ2-1
TGTGCCAGCAGTTTTGTTGACTTCTCCTACAATGAGCAGTTCTTC
CASSFVDFSYNEQFF
>NA|TRBV9|TRBD2|TRBJ2-1
TGTGCCAGCAGGGGGACTAGCGGGATAAACAATGAGCAGTTCTTC
CASRGTSGINNEQFF
>NA|TRBV5-6|NA|TRBJ1-5
TGTGCCAGCAGCTTGAGGGGATACCAGCCCCAGCATTTT
CASSLRGYQPQHF
>NA|TRBV7-6|NA|TRBJ2-1
TGTGCCAGCAGAACATACAATGAGCAGTTCTTC
CASRTYNEQFF
>NA|TRBV7-2|NA|TRBJ2-7
TGTGCCAGCAGCTCCTCCCCGGTCTACGAGCAGTACTTC
CASSSSPVYEQYF
>NA|TRBV9|TRBD2|TRBJ2-7
TGTGCCAGCAGCGCAACGGGCGGGGGGTACTACGAGCAGTACTTC
CASSATGGGYYEQYF
>NA|TRBV30|TRBD2|TRBJ2-2
TGTGCCTGGAGTGTAGTAGCGGGAGTAAGTGGCACCGGGGAGCTGTTTTTT
CAWSVVAGVSGTGELFF
>once|TRBV18|NA|TRBJ2-3
TGTGCCAGCTCACCCCCTAGCGAGGATACGCAGTATTTT
CASSPPSEDTQYF
>NA|TRBV5-6|NA|TRBJ2-6
TGTGCCAGCAGCTTGAGGACAGTCGGGGCCAACGTCCTGACTTTC
CASSLRTVGANVLTF
>once|TRBV27|TRBD1|TRBJ1-4
TGTGCCGGGACAGGGCGAGGGGTCCGTGAAAAACTGTTTTTT
CAGTGRGVREKLFF
>NA|TRBV27|NA|TRBJ1-5
TGTGCCAGCAGACCTACGGGTAGCAATCAGCCCCAGCATTTT
CASRPTGSNQPQHF
>NA|TRBV5-1|TRBD2|TRBJ2-3
TGCGCCAGCAGCCCCGGACTAGCGGGAGTGGATACGCAGTATTTT
CASSPGLAGVDTQYF
>NA|TRBV2|NA|TRBJ2-1
TGTGCCAGCAGTGAGGGGCAGACGACCTACAATGAGCAGTTCTTC
CASSEGQTTYNEQFF